What follows describes a single T cell receptor beta chain. The sequence runs out 3 residues before the end of the CDR3; the remainder is reconstructed from the germline J gene. Other DNA variants within this sample encode the same CDR3. The data were taken from a study of T cells in women clearing cervical HPV infection. The wider study: Case blood was drawn a median about 150 days after lesion detection.

TCRdb's table, derived via immunoSEQ multiplex PCR, lists solely in-frame clones and lacks some. The sample table includes roughly 35,000 clones. The germline V gene encodes CDR1 SGHRS and CDR2 YFSETQ. J gave up 5 bases and V 4 bases, and 3 bases lay outside the gene matches. The CDR3 loop spans 14 amino acids. The clonotype was recovered from a woman between 18 and 70 years old with a cervical HPV16 infection that either progressed to CIN3+ or cleared (not recorded which). Sequencing input: blood buffy coat. This chain joins TRBV5-1 and TRBJ1-4, with TRBD1 identical over 9 bases. The CDR3 bases that were read are TGCGCCAGCAGCACTGGACAGGGGAATGAAAAA. This encodes CASSTGQGNEK. The full CDR3 is CASSTGQGNEKLFF.